This entry describes one T cell receptor beta chain. This CDR3 is 12 amino acids long. Germline V gene data show CDR1 as KGHSH and CDR2 as LQKENI. The trim removed 6 bases at V and 9 bases at J, leaving 6 bases unmatched. The data were obtained in a study of blood T cell repertoires in COVID-19. Measured with immunoSEQ multiplex PCR; TCRdb has only the in-frame clones, and not every one. Of fewer than 600,000 clones in the sample, around 87% are singletons; the top ten hold 1.8%. The material sequenced was PBMCs or T cells enriched from blood (not recorded which). The chain is built from TRBV18 and TRBJ1-2; 8 nucleotides align to TRBD1. The TCR comes from a woman aged 40 to 49 who had recovered from COVID-19. The CDR3 is CASSLGTGSYTF. CDR3 nucleotide sequence: TGTGCCAGCTCCCTTGGGACAGGAAGCTACACCTTC.